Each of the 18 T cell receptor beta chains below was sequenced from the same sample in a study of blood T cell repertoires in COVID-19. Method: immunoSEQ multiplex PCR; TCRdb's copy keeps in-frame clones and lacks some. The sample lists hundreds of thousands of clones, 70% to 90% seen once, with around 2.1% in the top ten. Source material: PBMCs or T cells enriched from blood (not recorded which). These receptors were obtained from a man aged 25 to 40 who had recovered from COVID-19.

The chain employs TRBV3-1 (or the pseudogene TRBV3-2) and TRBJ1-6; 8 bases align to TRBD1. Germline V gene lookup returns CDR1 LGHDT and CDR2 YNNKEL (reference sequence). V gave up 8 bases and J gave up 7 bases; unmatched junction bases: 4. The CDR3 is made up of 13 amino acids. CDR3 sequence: CASVQGANSPLHF. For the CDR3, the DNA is TGTGCCAGCGTCCAGGGGGCGAATTCACCCCTCCACTTT.

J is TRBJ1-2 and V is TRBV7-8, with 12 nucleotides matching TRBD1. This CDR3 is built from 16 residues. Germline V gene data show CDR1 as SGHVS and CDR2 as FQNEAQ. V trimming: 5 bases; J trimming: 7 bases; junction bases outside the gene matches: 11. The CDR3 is CASSRNPGQGAGGYTF. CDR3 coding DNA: TGTGCCAGCAGCAGAAACCCGGGACAGGGGGCGGGTGGCTACACCTTC.

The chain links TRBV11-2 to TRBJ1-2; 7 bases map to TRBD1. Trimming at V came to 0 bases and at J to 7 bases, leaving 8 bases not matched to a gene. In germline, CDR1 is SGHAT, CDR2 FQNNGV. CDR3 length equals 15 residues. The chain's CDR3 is CASSLDVTGYSGYTF. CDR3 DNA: TGTGCCAGCAGCTTAGATGTGACAGGGTATTCTGGCTACACCTTC.

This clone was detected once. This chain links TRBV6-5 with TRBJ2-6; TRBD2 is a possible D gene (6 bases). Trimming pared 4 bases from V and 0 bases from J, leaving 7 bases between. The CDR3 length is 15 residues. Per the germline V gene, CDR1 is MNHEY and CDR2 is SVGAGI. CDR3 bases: TGTGCCAGCAGTTCGGGACTCTCTGGGGCCAACGTCCTGACTTTC. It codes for CASSSGLSGANVLTF.

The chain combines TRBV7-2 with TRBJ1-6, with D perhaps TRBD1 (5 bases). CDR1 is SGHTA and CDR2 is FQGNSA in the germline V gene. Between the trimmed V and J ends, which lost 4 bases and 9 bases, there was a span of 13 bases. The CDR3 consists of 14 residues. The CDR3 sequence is CASSYQGLVSPLHF. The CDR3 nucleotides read TGTGCCAGCAGCTATCAGGGACTGGTTTCACCCCTCCACTTT.

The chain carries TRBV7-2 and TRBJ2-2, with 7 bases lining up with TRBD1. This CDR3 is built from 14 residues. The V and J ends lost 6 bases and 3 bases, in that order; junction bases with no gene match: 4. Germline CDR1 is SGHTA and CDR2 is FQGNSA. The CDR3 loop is CASRWDRDTGELFF. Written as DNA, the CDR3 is TGTGCCAGCAGATGGGACAGAGACACCGGGGAGCTGTTTTTT.

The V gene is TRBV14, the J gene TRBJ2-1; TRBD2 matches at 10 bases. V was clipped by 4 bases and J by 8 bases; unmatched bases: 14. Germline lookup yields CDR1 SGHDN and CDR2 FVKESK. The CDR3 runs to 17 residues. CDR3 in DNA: TGTGCCAGCAGCCCTAAGCGGGGGGGCTCGGGTGGCGATGAGCAGTTCTTC. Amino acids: CASSPKRGGSGGDEQFF.

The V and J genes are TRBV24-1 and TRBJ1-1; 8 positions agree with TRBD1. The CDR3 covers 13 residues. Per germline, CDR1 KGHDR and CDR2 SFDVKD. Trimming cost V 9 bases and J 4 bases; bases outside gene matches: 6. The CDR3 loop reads CATQGALGTEAFF. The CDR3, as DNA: TGTGCCACCCAGGGGGCTTTGGGCACTGAAGCTTTCTTT.

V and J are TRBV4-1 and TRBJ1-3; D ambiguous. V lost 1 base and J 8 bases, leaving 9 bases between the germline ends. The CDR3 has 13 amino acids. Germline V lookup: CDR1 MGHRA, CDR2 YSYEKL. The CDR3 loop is CASSQGTGDTIYF. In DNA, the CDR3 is TGCGCCAGCAGCCAAGGAACCGGGGACACCATATATTTT.

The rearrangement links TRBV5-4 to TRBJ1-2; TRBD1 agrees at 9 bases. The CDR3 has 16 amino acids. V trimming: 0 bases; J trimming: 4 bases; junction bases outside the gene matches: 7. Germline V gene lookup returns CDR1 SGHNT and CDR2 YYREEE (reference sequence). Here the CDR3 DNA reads TGTGCCAGCAGCTTGGGTGGGACAGGGAGTGGCTATGGCTACACCTTC. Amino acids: CASSLGGTGSGYGYTF. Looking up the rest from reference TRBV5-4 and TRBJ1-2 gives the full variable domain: ETGVTQSPTHLIKTRGQQVTLRCSSQSGHNTVSWYQQALGQGPQFIFQYYREEENGRGNFPPRFSGLQFPNYSSELNVNALELDDSALYLCASSLGGTGSGYGYTFGSGTRLTVV.

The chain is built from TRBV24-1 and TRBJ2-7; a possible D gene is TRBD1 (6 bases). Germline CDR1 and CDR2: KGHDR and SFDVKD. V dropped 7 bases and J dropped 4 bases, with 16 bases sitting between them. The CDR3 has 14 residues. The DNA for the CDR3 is TGTGCCACCAGCTCCCGGGACAAAGAATACGAGCAGTACTTC. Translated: CATSSRDKEYEQYF.

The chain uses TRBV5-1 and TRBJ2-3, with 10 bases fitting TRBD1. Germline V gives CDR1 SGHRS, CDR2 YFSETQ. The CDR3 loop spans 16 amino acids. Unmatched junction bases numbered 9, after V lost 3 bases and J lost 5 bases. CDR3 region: CASSSSGTGVGDTQYF. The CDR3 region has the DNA TGCGCCAGCAGCTCGTCCGGGACAGGGGTCGGAGATACGCAGTATTTT.

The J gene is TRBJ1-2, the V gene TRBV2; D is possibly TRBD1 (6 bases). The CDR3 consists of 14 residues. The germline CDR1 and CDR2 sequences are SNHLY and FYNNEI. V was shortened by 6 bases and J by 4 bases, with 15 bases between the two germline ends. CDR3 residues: CASRGGDTSYGYTF. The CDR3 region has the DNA TGTGCCAGCAGGGGGGGGGACACCTCCTATGGCTACACCTTC.

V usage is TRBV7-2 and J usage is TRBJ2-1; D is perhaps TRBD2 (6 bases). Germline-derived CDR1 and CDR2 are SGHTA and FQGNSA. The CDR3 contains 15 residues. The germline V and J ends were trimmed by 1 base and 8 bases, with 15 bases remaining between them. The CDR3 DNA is TGTGCCAGCAGCTTAGTTGCGGGAATAGTGGATGAGCAGTTCTTC. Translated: CASSLVAGIVDEQFF.

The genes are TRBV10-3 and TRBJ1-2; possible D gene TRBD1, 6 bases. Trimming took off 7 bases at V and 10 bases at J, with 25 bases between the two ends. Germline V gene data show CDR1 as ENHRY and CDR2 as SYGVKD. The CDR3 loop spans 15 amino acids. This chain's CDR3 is CAITEGPGQPVPYTF. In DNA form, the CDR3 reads TGTGCCATCACCGAAGGACCGGGACAACCTGTTCCCTACACCTTC.

CDR3 DNA sequence: TGTGCCAGCAGCCGACCGGAAACAGAGAACACTGAAGCTTTCTTT. This sequence encodes CASSRPETENTEAFF. The chain recombines TRBV6-5 with TRBJ1-1; D gene unclear. Per germline, CDR1 MNHEY and CDR2 SVGAGI. Trimming removed 6 bases at V and 1 base at J, with 15 bases between. CDR3 size: 15 residues.

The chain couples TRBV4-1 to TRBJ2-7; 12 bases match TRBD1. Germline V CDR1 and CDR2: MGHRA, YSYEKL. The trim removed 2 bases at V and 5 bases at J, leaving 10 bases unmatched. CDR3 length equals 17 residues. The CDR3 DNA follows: TGCGCCAGCAGCCAACGGTGGGGGACAGGGGGCTTCGACGAGCAGTACTTC. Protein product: CASSQRWGTGGFDEQYF.

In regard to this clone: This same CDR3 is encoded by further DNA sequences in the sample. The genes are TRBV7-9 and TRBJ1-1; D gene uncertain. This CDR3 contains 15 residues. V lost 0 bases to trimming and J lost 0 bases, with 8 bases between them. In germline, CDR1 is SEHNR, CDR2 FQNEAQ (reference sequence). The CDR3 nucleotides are TGTGCCAGCAGCTTAGCTGCAGGTCTGAACACTGAAGCTTTCTTT. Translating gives CASSLAAGLNTEAFF.